Below are 2 T cell receptor beta chains sequenced from a single sample in a study of cytomegalovirus exposure and HLA in healthy donors. PCR used 60 Vbeta primers and 13 Jbeta primers. Method: immunoSEQ multiplex PCR; TCRdb's copy keeps in-frame clones and lacks some. The sample consists of about 110,000 clones, over 70% of them appearing once. The sample taken for sequencing was PBMCs. All receptors derive from a man younger than 45 in good health and CMV-seronegative.

The chain joins TRBV28 to TRBJ1-5; D gene uncertain. Germline lookup yields CDR1 MDHEN and CDR2 SYDVKM. The CDR3 runs to 13 residues. Trimming took off 5 bases at V and 6 bases at J, with 11 bases between the two ends. The CDR3 DNA follows: TGTGCCAGCAGTCCGTCGTACGGTCAGCCCCAGCATTTT. Encoded protein: CASSPSYGQPQHF.

The chain employs TRBV7-2 and TRBJ1-2; tentatively, D is TRBD1 (6 bases). Trimming shortened V by 1 base and J by 4 bases, and 16 bases separated the two germline ends. The length of the CDR3 is 16 residues. The V gene's germline CDR1 is SGHTA and CDR2 FQGNSA. CDR3: CASSLDTGAGAYGYTF. The CDR3 nucleotides read TGTGCCAGCAGCTTAGACACAGGAGCAGGGGCCTATGGCTACACCTTC.